What follows are 16 T cell receptor beta chains derived from one specimen sequenced in a study of OX40 agonist ivuxolimab in advanced cancers. Some clones are missing from TCRdb's copy, which holds only in-frame ones; the method was immunoSEQ multiplex PCR. The data show fewer than 60,000 clones, around 86% seen once. The source material was CD4+ or CD8+ T cells sorted from blood, sampled in a trial of the OX40 agonist ivuxolimab. The receptors were gathered from an adult with an advanced solid tumor such as melanoma, head and neck, liver or kidney cancer.

This rearrangement joins TRBV6-5 to TRBJ2-3; a weak D match, TRBD2 (5 bases). The length of the CDR3 is 15 residues. The V end was cut by 6 bases, the J end by 4 bases, with 17 bases between. CDR1 and CDR2 from the germline V gene are MNHEY and SVGAGI. This chain's CDR3 is CASRPVEGWADTQYF. The CDR3 bases are TGTGCCAGCAGACCGGTTGAGGGCTGGGCAGATACGCAGTATTTT.

This clone was seen once. The chain has TRBV5-5 and TRBJ2-1, with D unclear. Trimming removed 4 bases at V and 0 bases at J, with 11 bases between. CDR1 SGHKS and CDR2 YYEKEE come from the germline V gene (reference sequence). The CDR3 has 15 amino acids. CDR3 loop: CASSVRPNSYNEQFF. In DNA, the CDR3 is TGTGCCAGCAGCGTCAGGCCCAACTCCTACAATGAGCAGTTCTTC.

The rearrangement uses TRBV5-1 and TRBJ1-5; D perhaps matches TRBD1 (6 bases). Trimming removed 0 bases at V and 5 bases at J, with 12 bases between. CDR1 SGHRS and CDR2 YFSETQ come from the germline V gene. The CDR3 spans 15 residues. The CDR3 is CASSLDSGVDQPQHF. In nucleotides, the CDR3 is TGCGCCAGCAGCTTGGATTCAGGGGTCGATCAGCCCCAGCATTTT.

This clone was seen only once. The gene calls are TRBV18 and TRBJ1-1; D is unclear. Trimming removed 0 bases at V and 1 base at J, with 6 bases between. The CDR3 loop spans 14 amino acids. CDR1 and CDR2 from the germline V gene are KGHSH and LQKENI. CDR3 residues: CASSPPGRNTEAFF. CDR3 bases: TGTGCCAGCTCACCACCAGGAAGGAACACTGAAGCTTTCTTT. Combining the CDR3 with reference TRBV18 and TRBJ1-1 gives the whole variable domain NAGVMQNPRHLVRRRGQEARLRCSPMKGHSHVYWYRQLPEEGLKFMVYLQKENIIDESGMPKERFSAEFPKEGPSILRIQQVVRGDSAAYFCASSPPGRNTEAFFGQGTRLTVV.

The V call is TRBV5-1, the J call TRBJ1-2, with a weak D call TRBD1 (5 bases). Trimming removed 0 bases from V and 4 bases from J, with 13 bases in between. The germline V gene encodes CDR1 SGHRS and CDR2 YFSETQ. The CDR3 is made up of 15 amino acids. The CDR3 is CASSLVQAEGYGYTF. CDR3 nucleotides: TGCGCCAGCAGCTTGGTACAGGCCGAGGGCTATGGCTACACCTTC.

The genes are TRBV5-1 and TRBJ1-2, with 7 bases that match TRBD1. CDR1 and CDR2 from the germline V gene are SGHRS and YFSETQ. The V gene end was trimmed by 0 bases and the J gene end by 4 bases; junction bases not matched to a gene: 9. The CDR3 has 16 amino acids. The CDR3 DNA is TGCGCCAGCAGCTTGGCCGAGGGGGCCTCTAGCTATGGCTACACCTTC. It is translated as CASSLAEGASSYGYTF. Variable domain in full (rest from reference TRBV5-1 and TRBJ1-2): KAGVTQTPRYLIKTRGQQVTLSCSPISGHRSVSWYQQTPGQGLQFLFEYFSETQRNKGNFPGRFSGRQFSNSRSEMNVSTLELGDSALYLCASSLAEGASSYGYTFGSGTRLTVV.

The gene calls are TRBV6-1 and TRBJ2-2; possibly TRBD1 for D (5 bases). This CDR3 comprises 15 residues. V lost 6 bases, J lost 0 bases, and 11 bases lay in between. The germline V gene has CDR1 MNHNS and CDR2 SASEGT. Written as DNA, the CDR3 is TGTGCCAGCAGCCGAGAGACAGCGAACACCGGGGAGCTGTTTTTT. It yields the protein CASSRETANTGELFF.

This clone was recorded only once. This sequence joins TRBV27 and TRBJ1-2, with D possibly TRBD1 on 5 matching bases. This CDR3 has 15 amino acids. With 3 bases removed from V and 2 bases from J, the gap between germline ends came to 13 bases. Per the germline V gene, CDR1 is MNHEY and CDR2 is SMNVEV (reference sequence). This CDR3 is CASSFRGRLNYGYTF. The CDR3 DNA sequence: TGTGCCAGCAGTTTTCGGGGCAGACTCAACTATGGCTACACCTTC.

The V and J genes are TRBV30 and TRBJ1-6; no clear D. V was cut by 1 base and J by 9 bases, with 10 bases left in between. This CDR3 comprises 13 residues. In germline, CDR1 is GTSNPN, CDR2 SVGIG (reference sequence). The CDR3 nucleotides read TGTGCCTGGAGTGAACAGTCAGTTTCACCCCTCCACTTT. Residues: CAWSEQSVSPLHF.

This rearrangement joins TRBV27 to TRBJ1-1, with D hard to call. This CDR3 is built from 14 residues. V lost 5 bases to trimming and J lost 1 base, with 11 bases between them. Germline CDR1 reads MNHEY; CDR2 reads SMNVEV (reference sequence). CDR3 in amino acids: CASSPRSQNTEAFF. The CDR3 DNA reads as TGTGCCAGCAGTCCCCGTTCCCAGAACACTGAAGCTTTCTTT.

The chain couples TRBV6-5 to TRBJ2-5; either TRBD1 or TRBD2 may supply D (6 bases each). Germline V gene lookup returns CDR1 MNHEY and CDR2 SVGAGI. CDR3 length equals 14 residues. V lost 5 bases and J 2 bases, leaving 12 bases between the germline ends. The CDR3 region is CASSRTGRQETQYF. The DNA for the CDR3 is TGTGCCAGCAGTCGAACAGGGAGGCAAGAGACCCAGTACTTC.

CDR3 region: CASNPALAGVNEQFF. The CDR3 DNA is TGTGCCAGCAACCCGGCACTAGCGGGAGTAAATGAGCAGTTCTTC. This rearrangement joins TRBV28 to TRBJ2-1; 11 bases fit TRBD2. From germline, CDR1 is MDHEN and CDR2 SYDVKM. The CDR3 spans 15 residues. J gave up 7 bases and V 7 bases, and 9 bases lay outside the gene matches.

The chain has TRBV6-6 and TRBJ1-5, with D hard to call. The V end was cut by 7 bases, the J end by 5 bases, with 18 bases between. Germline V gene sequence: CDR1 MNHNY, CDR2 SVGAGI (reference sequence). This CDR3 comprises 15 residues. CDR3 coding DNA: TGTGCCAGCATGGTAGGGCCTATTATAGATCAGCCCCAGCATTTT. Protein sequence: CASMVGPIIDQPQHF.

This rearrangement joins TRBV27 to TRBJ1-1; possibly TRBD1 for D (6 bases). The V and J ends lost 3 bases and 5 bases respectively, with 13 bases between them. Germline CDR1 MNHEY, CDR2 SMNVEV (reference sequence). The length of the CDR3 is 14 residues. CDR3 coding DNA: TGTGCCAGCAGTTTGGACAGAGGAGGGACTGAAGCTTTCTTT. Translation gives CASSLDRGGTEAFF.

The chain has TRBV28 and TRBJ2-3; the match to TRBD2 covers 9 bases. The CDR3 sequence is 14 residues long. The germline V gene has CDR1 MDHEN and CDR2 SYDVKM. Germline trimming cut 5 bases from V and 0 bases from J; bases unmatched to any gene: 0. The CDR3 spells CASSLAGSTDTQYF. The CDR3 coding sequence is TGTGCCAGCAGTCTAGCGGGGAGCACAGATACGCAGTATTTT.

This clone was seen a handful of times. The chain is built from TRBV5-1 and TRBJ2-5, with 8 bases aligning to TRBD2. V lost 2 bases and J lost 4; bases outside the gene matches: 7. The V gene's germline CDR1 is SGHRS and CDR2 YFSETQ. This CDR3 region has 15 residues. The CDR3 sequence: CASSFSAGALETQYF. In DNA, the CDR3 is TGCGCCAGCAGCTTCTCAGCGGGGGCCCTAGAGACCCAGTACTTC.